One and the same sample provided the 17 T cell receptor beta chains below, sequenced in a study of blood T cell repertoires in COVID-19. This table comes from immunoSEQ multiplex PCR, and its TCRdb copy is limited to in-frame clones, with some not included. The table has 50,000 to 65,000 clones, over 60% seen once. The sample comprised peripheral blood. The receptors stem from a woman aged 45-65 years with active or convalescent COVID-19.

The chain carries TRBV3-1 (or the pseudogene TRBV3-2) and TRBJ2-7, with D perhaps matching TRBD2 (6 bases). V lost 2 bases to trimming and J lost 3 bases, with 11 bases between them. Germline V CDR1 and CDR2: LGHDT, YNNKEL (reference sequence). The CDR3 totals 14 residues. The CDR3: CASSQPGLLYEQYF. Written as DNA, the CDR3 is TGTGCCAGCAGCCAACCGGGACTCCTCTACGAGCAGTACTTC.

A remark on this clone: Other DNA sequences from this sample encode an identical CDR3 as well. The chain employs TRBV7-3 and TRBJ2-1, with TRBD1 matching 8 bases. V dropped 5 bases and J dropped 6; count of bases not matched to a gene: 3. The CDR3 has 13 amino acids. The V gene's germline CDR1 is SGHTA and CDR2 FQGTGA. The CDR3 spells CASSLTGGNEQFF. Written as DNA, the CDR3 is TGTGCCAGCAGCCTCACAGGGGGCAATGAGCAGTTCTTC.

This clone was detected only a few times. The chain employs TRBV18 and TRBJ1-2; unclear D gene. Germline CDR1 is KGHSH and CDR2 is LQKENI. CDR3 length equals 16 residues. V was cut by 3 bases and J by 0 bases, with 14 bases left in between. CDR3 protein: CASSPSPGFSNYGYTF. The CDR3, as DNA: TGTGCCAGCTCACCCTCACCGGGTTTCTCTAACTATGGCTACACCTTC. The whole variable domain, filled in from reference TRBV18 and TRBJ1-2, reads NAGVMQNPRHLVRRRGQEARLRCSPMKGHSHVYWYRQLPEEGLKFMVYLQKENIIDESGMPKERFSAEFPKEGPSILRIQQVVRGDSAAYFCASSPSPGFSNYGYTFGSGTRLTVV.

CDR3 amino acids: CASSLDRGYGYTF. CDR3 bases: TGTGCCAGCAGCTTGGACAGGGGCTATGGCTACACCTTC. The chain is built from TRBV7-2 and TRBJ1-2, with 9 bases that match TRBD1. The CDR3 totals 13 residues. Germline assignment: CDR1 SGHTA and CDR2 FQGNSA. J gave up 4 bases and V 3 bases, and 0 bases lay outside the gene matches.

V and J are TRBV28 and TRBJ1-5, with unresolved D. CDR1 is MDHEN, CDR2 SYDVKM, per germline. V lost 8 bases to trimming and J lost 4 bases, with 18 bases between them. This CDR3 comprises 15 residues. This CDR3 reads CASLSQVGWNQPQHF. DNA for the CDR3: TGTGCCAGCCTCTCTCAAGTTGGCTGGAATCAGCCCCAGCATTTT.

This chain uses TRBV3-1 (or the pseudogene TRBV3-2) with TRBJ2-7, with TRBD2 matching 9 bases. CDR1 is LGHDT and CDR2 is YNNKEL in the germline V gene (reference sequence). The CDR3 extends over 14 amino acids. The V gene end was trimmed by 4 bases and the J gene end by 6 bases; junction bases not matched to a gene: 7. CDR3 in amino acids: CASSPGLAISEQYF. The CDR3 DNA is TGTGCCAGCAGCCCGGGACTAGCAATCTCCGAGCAGTACTTC.

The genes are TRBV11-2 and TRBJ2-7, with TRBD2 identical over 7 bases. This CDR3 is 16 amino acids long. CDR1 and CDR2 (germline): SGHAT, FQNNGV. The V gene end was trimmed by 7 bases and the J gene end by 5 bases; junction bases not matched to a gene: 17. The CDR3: CASIKWGGSYNDEQYF. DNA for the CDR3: TGTGCCAGCATCAAATGGGGGGGTTCCTACAACGACGAGCAGTACTTC.

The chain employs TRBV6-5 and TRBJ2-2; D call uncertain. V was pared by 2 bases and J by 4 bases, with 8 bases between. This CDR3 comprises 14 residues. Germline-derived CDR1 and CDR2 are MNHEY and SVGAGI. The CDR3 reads CASSYNPSTGELFF. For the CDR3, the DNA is TGTGCCAGCAGTTACAATCCCAGCACCGGGGAGCTGTTTTTT.

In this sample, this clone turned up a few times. In DNA, the CDR3 is TGTGCCAGCAGCTTATTACCTAGCGCGTCCGAGACCCAGTACTTC. Amino acid sequence: CASSLLPSASETQYF. The chain joins TRBV7-3 to TRBJ2-5; D may be TRBD2 (6 bases). Trimming cost V 2 bases and J 5 bases, with 15 bases left between them. Looked up from germline, CDR1 is SGHTA and CDR2 is FQGTGA. CDR3 length: 15 residues.

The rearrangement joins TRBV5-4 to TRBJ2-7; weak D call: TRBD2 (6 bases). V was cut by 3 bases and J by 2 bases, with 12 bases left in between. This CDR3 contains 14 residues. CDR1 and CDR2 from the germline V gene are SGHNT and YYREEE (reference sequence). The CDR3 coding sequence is TGTGCCAGCAGCTGGGCGGGAACAACCTACGAGCAGTACTTC. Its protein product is CASSWAGTTYEQYF.

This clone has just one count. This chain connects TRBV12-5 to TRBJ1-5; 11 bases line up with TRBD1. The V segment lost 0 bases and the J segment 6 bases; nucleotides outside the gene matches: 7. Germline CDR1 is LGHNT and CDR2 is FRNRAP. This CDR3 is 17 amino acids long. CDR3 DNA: TGTGCTAGTGGTTTGGTCCGGACAGGGGGCTTGGGTCAGCCCCAGCATTTT. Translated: CASGLVRTGGLGQPQHF. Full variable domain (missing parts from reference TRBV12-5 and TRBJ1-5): DARVTQTPRHKVTEMGQEVTMRCQPILGHNTVFWYRQTMMQGLELLAYFRNRAPLDDSGMPKDRFSAEMPDATLATLKIQPSEPRDSAVYFCASGLVRTGGLGQPQHFGDGTRLSIL.

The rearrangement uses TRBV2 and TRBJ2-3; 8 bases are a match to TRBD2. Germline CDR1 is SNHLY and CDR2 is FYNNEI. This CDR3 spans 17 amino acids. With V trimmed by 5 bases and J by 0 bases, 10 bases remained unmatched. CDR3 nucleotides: TGTGCCAGCAGTCCGATTCGGGGGGGGATGAGCACAGATACGCAGTATTTT. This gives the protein CASSPIRGGMSTDTQYF.

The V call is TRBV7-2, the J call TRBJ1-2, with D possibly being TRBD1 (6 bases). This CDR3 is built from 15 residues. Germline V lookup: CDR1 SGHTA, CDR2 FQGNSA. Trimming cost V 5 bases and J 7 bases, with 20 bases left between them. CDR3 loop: CASSPPAGEGVGYTF. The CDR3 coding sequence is TGTGCCAGCAGCCCCCCCGCAGGGGAAGGGGTTGGCTACACCTTC.

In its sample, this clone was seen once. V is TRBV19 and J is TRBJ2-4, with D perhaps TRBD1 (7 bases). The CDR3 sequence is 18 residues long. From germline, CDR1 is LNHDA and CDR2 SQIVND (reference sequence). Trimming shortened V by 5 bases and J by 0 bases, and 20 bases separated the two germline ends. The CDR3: CASSPGDSYSGAKNIQYF. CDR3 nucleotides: TGTGCCAGTAGTCCTGGGGACAGTTATAGCGGAGCCAAAAACATTCAGTACTTC. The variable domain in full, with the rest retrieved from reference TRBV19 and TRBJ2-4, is DGGITQSPKYLFRKEGQNVTLSCEQNLNHDAMYWYRQDPGQGLRLIYYSQIVNDFQKGDIAEGYSVSREKKESFPLTVTSAQKNPTAFYLCASSPGDSYSGAKNIQYFGAGTRLSVL.

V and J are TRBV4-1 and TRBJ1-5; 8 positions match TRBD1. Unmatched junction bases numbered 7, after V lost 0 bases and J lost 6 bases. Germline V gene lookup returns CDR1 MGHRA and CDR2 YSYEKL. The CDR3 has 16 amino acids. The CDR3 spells CASSQDPGQGSQPQHF. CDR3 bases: TGCGCCAGCAGCCAAGATCCCGGACAGGGAAGTCAGCCCCAGCATTTT.

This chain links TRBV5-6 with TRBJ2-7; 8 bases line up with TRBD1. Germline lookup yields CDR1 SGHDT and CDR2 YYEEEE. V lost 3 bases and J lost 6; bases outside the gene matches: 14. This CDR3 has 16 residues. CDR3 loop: CASSSRGTGGFFEQYF. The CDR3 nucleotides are TGTGCCAGCAGCTCCCGGGGGACAGGAGGGTTTTTCGAGCAGTACTTC.

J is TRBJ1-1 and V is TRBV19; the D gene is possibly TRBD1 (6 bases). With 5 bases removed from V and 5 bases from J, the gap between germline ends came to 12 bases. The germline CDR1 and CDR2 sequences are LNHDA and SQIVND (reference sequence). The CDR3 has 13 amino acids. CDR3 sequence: CASSPAGVTEAFF. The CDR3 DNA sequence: TGTGCCAGTAGTCCCGCAGGGGTAACTGAAGCTTTCTTT.